This T cell receptor beta chain stems from a study of blood T cell repertoires in COVID-19. Across the whole study: The study drew acute and convalescent COVID-19 samples from the United States, Italy and Spain. Sample material is recorded as cDNA or gDNA derived from T cells, B-cell-depleted T cells, or PBMCs.

Only one count was recorded for this clone. As handled by the study authors: Reference gene primer amplification yielded estimated nucleated cell counts. Profiled with immunoSEQ multiplex PCR; TCRdb holds only in-frame clones, not every one. That table supplies the V and J calls and clone size; D and trimming were determined from the DNA. The table lists 60,000 or so clones, just under 85% of them singletons. There are 16 residues in the CDR3. V lost 0 bases to trimming and J lost 5 bases; unmatched junction nucleotides: 7. CDR1 and CDR2 from the germline V gene are ENHRY and SYGVKD. This sequence was found in a man aged 55-75 years with acute or convalescent COVID-19. Sequenced: peripheral blood. V is TRBV10-3 and J is TRBJ2-5; 9 bases are shared with TRBD1. The CDR3 coding sequence is TGTGCCATCAGTGAGTCAACGGGACAGGGAAGGGAGACCCAGTACTTC. This translates into CAISESTGQGRETQYF.